The next 8 T cell receptor beta chains were all read from a single sample in a study of T cells in Graves' hyperthyroidism and ophthalmopathy. Amplified TCR beta CDR3 regions came from RNA transcripts. The HTBI primer set drove a first-round RT-PCR of the TCR CDR3. MiXCR, run by TCRdb on the multiplex PCR reads, gives a single entry per CDR3 protein. This table has more than 550,000 distinct CDR3 sequences, under 20% appearing once. The sequenced sample consisted of blood. These receptors were taken from a woman aged 45-59 years with Graves' hyperthyroidism that later progressed to Graves' ophthalmopathy.

This clonotype was counted a few times. V usage is TRBV20-1 and J usage is TRBJ1-2, with D possibly TRBD1 on 6 matching bases. V lost 3 bases and J 8 bases, leaving 16 bases between the germline ends. The CDR3 length is 13 residues. Germline CDR1 and CDR2: DFQATT and SNEGSKA (reference sequence). The CDR3 loop reads CSASRGSVLGYTF. The CDR3 DNA is TGCAGTGCTAGCAGGGGCTCAGTGCTCGGCTACACCTTC.

This clonotype came up many times. The V gene is TRBV5-6, the J gene TRBJ1-1, with D possibly being TRBD1 (6 bases). The germline CDR1 and CDR2 sequences are SGHDT and YYEEEE. Trimming pared 1 base from V and 3 bases from J, leaving 16 bases between. CDR3 size: 16 residues. DNA of the CDR3: TGTGCCAGCAGCTTGTGGAGGGGGACGGGGTACACTGAAGCTTTCTTT. Translating it yields CASSLWRGTGYTEAFF.

This clonotype came up many times. The V and J genes are TRBV20-1 and TRBJ2-3; TRBD1 aligns across 12 bases. The CDR3 extends over 17 amino acids. Looked up from germline, CDR1 is DFQATT and CDR2 is SNEGSKA (reference sequence). In nucleotides, the CDR3 is TGCGCTATGTACCGGGACAGGGGGCGAAAGAGCACAGATACGCAGTATTTT. It yields the protein CAMYRDRGRKSTDTQYF.

This clonotype was recorded at least ten times. The chain employs TRBV20-1 and TRBJ2-7; D might be TRBD2 (5 bases). Looked up from germline, CDR1 is DFQATT and CDR2 is SNEGSKA (reference sequence). This CDR3 spans 12 amino acids. Trimming took off 6 bases at V and 6 bases at J, with 15 bases between the two ends. This CDR3 reads CSASGSVPEQYF. As DNA, the CDR3 is TGCAGTGCAAGTGGGAGCGTCCCCGAGCAGTACTTC.

This clonotype was seen ten or more times. Here the CDR3 DNA reads TGTGCCAGCAGCTTATCACATGGGCAGAATTCCTACGAGCAGTACTTC. Its protein is CASSLSHGQNSYEQYF. The chain combines TRBV7-6 with TRBJ2-7; no clear D gene. The germline gives CDR1 SGHVS, CDR2 FNYEAQ. Trimming cost V 2 bases and J 1 base, with 15 bases left between them. The CDR3 has 16 amino acids.

The chain has TRBV27 and TRBJ1-4, with 9 bases that match TRBD1. Germline V CDR1 and CDR2: MNHEY, SMNVEV (reference sequence). The CDR3 length is 13 residues. Losses at the gene ends were 5 bases for V and 7 bases for J; bases not matched to a gene: 2. In nucleotides, the CDR3 is TGTGCCAGCAGTGGGACAGGGACTGAAAAACTGTTTTTT. As protein: CASSGTGTEKLFF.

At least ten counts were recorded for this clonotype. CDR3 protein: CAWSTGGATDTQYF. In nucleotides, the CDR3 is TGTGCCTGGAGTACTGGTGGGGCCACAGATACGCAGTATTTT. This sequence joins TRBV30 and TRBJ2-3, with D possibly matching TRBD1 (5 bases). The V and J ends lost 2 bases and 2 bases respectively, with 11 bases between them. Germline CDR1 GTSNPN, CDR2 SVGIG (reference sequence). This CDR3 contains 14 residues.

In regard to this clonotype: One end of the junction varies from germline; a read error may be responsible. The rearrangement joins TRBV24-1 to TRBJ2-2, with 7 bases aligning to TRBD2. The length of the CDR3 is 15 residues. Germline V gene sequence: CDR1 KGHDR, CDR2 SFDVKD. The CDR3 bases are TGTGTCACCAGGCCCGGCGGGGGTGACACCGGGGAGCTGTTTTTT. Translation: CVTRPGGGDTGELFF.